The 18 T cell receptor beta chains in this list originate from one sample, sequenced in a study of identical twins. Each CDR3 protein is one row after TCRdb ran MiXCR on the 5' RACE reads. The table lists some 760,000 distinct CDR3 sequences, approximately 18% of them singletons. The same sample was also studied in work on T cells expressing NK-cell markers.

Source material: PBMCs. Every receptor here comes from a woman aged 18-29 years in good health.

The rearrangement links TRBV4-2 to TRBJ1-2; 9 positions agree with TRBD1. The CDR3 has 19 amino acids. Germline CDR1 LGHNA, CDR2 YNFKEQ. The V gene end was trimmed by 4 bases and the J gene end by 0 bases; junction bases not matched to a gene: 15. CDR3 nucleotides: TGTGCCAGCAGCCTACAGGGGGACAGGGTATCGCGTGCTAACTATGGCTACACCTTC. Translating gives CASSLQGDRVSRANYGYTF.

In this sample, this clonotype turned up a few times. The rearrangement joins TRBV6-2 or TRBV6-3 to TRBJ2-7, with 7 bases identical to TRBD2. The CDR3 sequence is 15 residues long. CDR1 MNHEY and CDR2 SVGEGT come from the germline V gene. J was trimmed by 6 bases and V by 6 bases; bases with no gene match: 14. DNA of the CDR3: TGTGCCAGCAGACTGACGAGGGCGGGAGCCCGCGAGCAGTACTTC. Translation gives CASRLTRAGAREQYF.

V gene TRBV10-3 combines with J gene TRBJ1-2; D possibly corresponds to TRBD1 (5 bases). The CDR3 totals 12 residues. V was trimmed by 5 bases and J by 8 bases, leaving 12 bases between them. Germline CDR1 ENHRY, CDR2 SYGVKD. The CDR3 coding sequence is TGTGCCATCAGTCAGGGAGGTGGAGGCTACACCTTC. Translated: CAISQGGGGYTF.

The chain couples TRBV20-1 to TRBJ2-1; 8 bases are a match to TRBD2. Germline CDR1 reads DFQATT; CDR2 reads SNEGSKA (reference sequence). Unmatched junction bases numbered 6, after V lost 5 bases and J lost 3 bases. The CDR3 spans 14 residues. CDR3 coding DNA: TGCAGTGCTGACGGACTAGCTAGCTACAATGAGCAGTTCTTC. Its translation is CSADGLASYNEQFF.

J is TRBJ2-7 and V is TRBV12-3 or TRBV12-4; possibly TRBD1 for D (6 bases). The CDR3 consists of 13 residues. Trimming took off 6 bases at V and 4 bases at J, with 13 bases between the two ends. The CDR3: CASSRTAPYEQYF. The CDR3 DNA follows: TGTGCCAGCAGCCGGACAGCCCCTTACGAGCAGTACTTC.

The genes are TRBV7-6 and TRBJ2-3; 11 bases align to TRBD2. With 2 bases clipped from V and 5 bases from J, the junction kept 6 bases outside the gene matches. This CDR3 region has 16 residues. Germline CDR1 and CDR2: SGHVS and FNYEAQ. In DNA form, the CDR3 reads TGTGCCAGCAGCTTACAACTAGCGGGAGAGTTAGATACGCAGTATTTT. Its translation: CASSLQLAGELDTQYF.

The rearrangement links TRBV5-5 to TRBJ1-5; D gene ambiguous. V gave up 1 base and J gave up 3 bases, with 8 bases separating them. The CDR3 consists of 14 residues. Germline loops: CDR1 SGHKS, CDR2 YYEKEE (reference sequence). This chain's CDR3 is CASSLRLNNQPQHF. In DNA form, the CDR3 reads TGTGCCAGCAGCTTGCGACTGAACAATCAGCCCCAGCATTTT.

This clonotype was seen more than once but under ten times. The V call is TRBV29-1, the J call TRBJ1-1; possibly TRBD1 for D (6 bases). CDR1 is SQVTM and CDR2 is ANQGSEA in the germline V gene. CDR3 length equals 14 residues. The ends were cut back, 6 bases at V and 7 bases at J, with 21 bases in the middle. CDR3 amino acids: CSVNGQNSDGEAFF. CDR3 bases: TGCAGCGTAAATGGACAGAATTCGGACGGTGAAGCTTTCTTT. The whole variable domain, filled in from reference TRBV29-1 and TRBJ1-1, reads SAVISQKPSRDICQRGTSLTIQCQVDSQVTMMFWYRQQPGQSLTLIATANQGSEATYESGFVIDKFPISRPNLTFSTLTVSNMSPEDSSIYLCSVNGQNSDGEAFFGQGTRLTVV.

This clonotype occurred a few times. This chain connects TRBV20-1 to TRBJ2-5; D unclear. The germline V gene has CDR1 DFQATT and CDR2 SNEGSKA (reference sequence). V lost 3 bases to trimming and J lost 5 bases, with 13 bases between them. The CDR3 extends over 13 amino acids. CDR3 in amino acids: CSASRSSRETQYF. CDR3 coding DNA: TGCAGTGCTAGTAGGTCTAGTCGCGAGACCCAGTACTTC.

In this sample, this clonotype turned up a few times. The genes are TRBV7-2 and TRBJ1-2, with D possibly TRBD1 on 5 matching bases. The V end lost 7 bases, the J end lost 1 base, and 10 bases lay between the germline ends. The CDR3 length is 13 residues. Germline lookup yields CDR1 SGHTA and CDR2 FQGNSA. The CDR3 protein is CASTVQVNYGYTF. CDR3 coding DNA: TGTGCCAGCACCGTACAGGTTAACTATGGCTACACCTTC.

This clonotype has a count of ten or more. The V call is TRBV6-1, the J call TRBJ1-3; perhaps TRBD1 as D (5 bases). The CDR3 is 14 amino acids. V was pared by 6 bases and J by 3 bases, with 12 bases between. The V gene's germline CDR1 is MNHNS and CDR2 SASEGT. The CDR3 bases are TGTGCCAGCAGCGACGTGGGGCTTGGAAACACCATATATTTT. Protein product: CASSDVGLGNTIYF.

This chain uses TRBV5-1 with TRBJ1-1, with a tentative D call TRBD1 (6 bases). This CDR3 is built from 15 residues. The V and J ends lost 0 bases and 8 bases respectively, with 17 bases between them. Germline lookup yields CDR1 SGHRS and CDR2 YFSETQ. CDR3 DNA sequence: TGCGCCAGCAGCTTGGAGGGGGGGCCGTTTGACGAAGCTTTCTTT. Translation: CASSLEGGPFDEAFF. Based on the CDR3 plus reference TRBV5-1 and TRBJ1-1, the full variable domain is KAGVTQTPRYLIKTRGQQVTLSCSPISGHRSVSWYQQTPGQGLQFLFEYFSETQRNKGNFPGRFSGRQFSNSRSEMNVSTLELGDSALYLCASSLEGGPFDEAFFGQGTRLTVV.

This clonotype turned up a few times. The chain employs TRBV6-5 and TRBJ2-5, with D unclear. Germline V lookup: CDR1 MNHEY, CDR2 SVGAGI. V dropped 4 bases and J dropped 1 base, with 7 bases sitting between them. The CDR3 extends over 13 amino acids. The CDR3 DNA follows: TGTGCCAGCAGTTCCCAGGCCCAAGAGACCCAGTACTTC. Its protein is CASSSQAQETQYF.

In its sample, this clonotype was seen a few times. J is TRBJ2-1 and V is TRBV5-6; D unclear. The CDR3 loop spans 16 amino acids. Looked up from germline, CDR1 is SGHDT and CDR2 is YYEEEE. Trimming stripped 2 bases from V and 0 bases from J, with 12 bases between. CDR3 sequence reads: CASSFLGASSYNEQFF. CDR3 DNA: TGTGCCAGCAGCTTCCTCGGTGCTAGCTCCTACAATGAGCAGTTCTTC.

This clonotype was counted between two and nine times. This chain links TRBV4-3 with TRBJ2-3; D gene unclear. CDR1 and CDR2 from the germline V gene are LGHNA and YSLEER. Trimming cost V 4 bases and J 4 bases, with 9 bases left between them. The CDR3 is 13 residues long. The CDR3 sequence is CASSRSPADTQYF. For the CDR3, the DNA is TGCGCCAGCAGCCGAAGCCCCGCAGATACGCAGTATTTT.

This clonotype was detected a few times. This chain connects TRBV5-1 to TRBJ2-3; D gene uncertain. Trimming left V 4 bases short and J 6 bases short, with 9 bases between. This CDR3 has 12 residues. CDR1 and CDR2 (germline): SGHRS, YFSETQ. CDR3 in DNA: TGCGCCAGCAGCGCGACGACGGATACGCAGTATTTT. Encoded protein: CASSATTDTQYF.

On this clonotype: This may arise from a read error, as a much more abundant clone is one base away. This chain connects TRBV5-1 to TRBJ2-5; TRBD2 matches at 10 bases. J gave up 5 bases and V 1 base, and 8 bases lay outside the gene matches. This CDR3 has 16 residues. Germline values: CDR1 SGHRS, CDR2 YFSETQ. DNA for the CDR3: TGCGCCAGCAGCTTGAATTTAGCGGGAGGAGAGGAGACCCAGTACTTC. Protein: CASSLNLAGGEETQYF.

The gene calls are TRBV6-2 or TRBV6-3 and TRBJ2-7, with TRBD1 as a possible D gene (5 bases). V shed 0 bases and J shed 3 bases, with 9 bases lying between them. This CDR3 is 14 amino acids long. CDR1 is MNHEY, CDR2 SVGEGT, per germline. CDR3 sequence: CASSYSRQLYEQYF. The CDR3 nucleotides are TGTGCCAGCAGTTACTCCAGACAGCTCTACGAGCAGTACTTC.